The 27 T cell receptor beta chains listed next were all sequenced from one sample in a study of PD-1 blockade in classical Hodgkin lymphoma. Repertoires were generated with immunoSEQ multiplex PCR, while TCRdb's copy carries only in-frame clones and drops some. The data show about 34,000 clones, around 80% seen once. All the patients suffered relapse after autologous stem cell transplantation, and brentuximab vedotin exposure differed. The source material was peripheral blood mononuclear cells (PBMCs), sampled before the second cycle of nivolumab. These receptor sequences come from a human donor with classical Hodgkin lymphoma.

V is TRBV11-2 and J is TRBJ2-7; D uncertain. Germline CDR1 is SGHAT and CDR2 is FQNNGV. V was trimmed by 5 bases and J by 3 bases, leaving 8 bases between them. The CDR3 sequence is 12 residues long. This CDR3 is CASSTDNYEQYF. For the CDR3, the DNA is TGTGCCAGCAGCACCGACAACTACGAGCAGTACTTC.

The chain links TRBV14 to TRBJ2-7; tentative D call: TRBD2 (5 bases). Trimming removed 1 base at V and 12 bases at J, with 16 bases between. The germline CDR1 and CDR2 sequences are SGHDN and FVKESK. The CDR3 contains 13 residues. CDR3 region: CASSQGPGGQGYF. DNA for the CDR3: TGTGCCAGCAGCCAAGGTCCTGGAGGCCAAGGGTACTTC.

The J gene is TRBJ1-4, the V gene TRBV5-6; D gene unclear. Trimming removed 7 bases from V and 0 bases from J, with 7 bases in between. Germline CDR1 SGHDT, CDR2 YYEEEE. The CDR3 extends over 13 amino acids. Written as DNA, the CDR3 is TGTGCCAGCCATGGAACAACTAATGAAAAACTGTTTTTT. Its translation: CASHGTTNEKLFF.

The chain combines TRBV13 with TRBJ2-3, with D perhaps TRBD2 (5 bases). V was pared by 5 bases and J by 4 bases, with 16 bases between. Germline assignment: CDR1 PRHDT and CDR2 FYEKMQ (reference sequence). This CDR3 is 15 amino acids long. The CDR3: CASSTGYGRSDTQYF. Written as DNA, the CDR3 is TGTGCCAGCAGCACGGGCTATGGGAGATCAGATACGCAGTATTTT.

The V and J genes are TRBV7-2 and TRBJ1-6, with D perhaps TRBD1 (5 bases). This CDR3 has 15 residues. V was shortened by 2 bases and J by 4 bases, with 9 bases between the two germline ends. The germline V gene encodes CDR1 SGHTA and CDR2 FQGNSA. The CDR3 nucleotides are TGTGCCAGCAGCTTATCAACAGGTTATAATTCACCCCTCCACTTT. Translating gives CASSLSTGYNSPLHF.

This clone was found once. This rearrangement joins TRBV27 to TRBJ2-2; D is ambiguous. V was cut by 2 bases and J by 6 bases, with 10 bases left in between. CDR1 is MNHEY and CDR2 is SMNVEV in the germline V gene (reference sequence). CDR3 size: 14 residues. The CDR3 protein is CASSLSVEPGELFF. The CDR3 DNA follows: TGTGCCAGCAGTTTAAGTGTAGAGCCCGGGGAGCTGTTTTTT.

This clone came up once. The chain uses TRBV6-1 and TRBJ2-7, with D unresolved. The CDR3 loop spans 15 amino acids. V lost 6 bases, J lost 0 bases, and 15 bases lay in between. Germline CDR1 is MNHNS and CDR2 is SASEGT. The CDR3 coding sequence is TGTGCCAGCAGAGGAGACGAACCCGACTCCTACGAGCAGTACTTC. Translation: CASRGDEPDSYEQYF.

The J gene is TRBJ1-2, the V gene TRBV27; D is unresolved. CDR3 length: 14 residues. V was shortened by 4 bases and J by 2 bases, with 11 bases between the two germline ends. Germline CDR1 is MNHEY and CDR2 is SMNVEV (reference sequence). In nucleotides, the CDR3 is TGTGCCAGCAGTTCGCATTCCCCAAACTATGGCTACACCTTC. Encoded protein: CASSSHSPNYGYTF.

The chain combines TRBV5-4 with TRBJ2-5; TRBD2 matches at 13 bases. The trim removed 4 bases at V and 2 bases at J, leaving 2 bases unmatched. Looked up from germline, CDR1 is SGHNT and CDR2 is YYREEE (reference sequence). This CDR3 contains 15 residues. CDR3 loop: CASSRTSGRQETQYF. The CDR3 coding sequence is TGTGCCAGCAGCAGGACTAGCGGGAGACAAGAGACCCAGTACTTC.

The CDR3 sequence: CASSVGGSQDTQYF. The CDR3 DNA is TGTGCCAGCAGCGTGGGGGGGTCTCAAGATACGCAGTATTTT. The chain couples TRBV9 to TRBJ2-3, with TRBD2 identical over 7 bases. The CDR3 has 14 amino acids. Germline-derived CDR1 and CDR2 are SGDLS and YYNGEE. J was trimmed by 5 bases and V by 2 bases; bases with no gene match: 5.

The J gene is TRBJ2-7, the V gene TRBV9; the match to TRBD1 covers 9 bases. There are 15 residues in the CDR3. V trimming: 2 bases; J trimming: 1 base; junction bases outside the gene matches: 4. CDR1 and CDR2 (germline): SGDLS, YYNGEE. The CDR3 DNA reads as TGTGCCAGCAGCGTGGCCGGGACAGGGTCCTACGAGCAGTACTTC. Its translation: CASSVAGTGSYEQYF.

The chain has TRBV27 and TRBJ1-2; tentatively, D is TRBD1 (6 bases). V shed 3 bases and J shed 9 bases, with 14 bases lying between them. CDR1 is MNHEY and CDR2 is SMNVEV in the germline V gene (reference sequence). The CDR3 length is 13 residues. CDR3 in DNA: TGTGCCAGCAGTTTTGGGGGGCACTCTAGCTACACCTTC. Translating it yields CASSFGGHSSYTF.

The CDR3 reads CASSLGGPDYNEQFF. CDR3 in DNA: TGTGCCAGCAGCTTGGGGGGGCCCGACTACAATGAGCAGTTCTTC. V gene TRBV5-4 combines with J gene TRBJ2-1, with D tentatively TRBD1 (6 bases). This CDR3 is built from 15 residues. The germline V gene has CDR1 SGHNT and CDR2 YYREEE (reference sequence). V shed 0 bases and J shed 3 bases, with 10 bases lying between them.

The rearrangement uses TRBV9 and TRBJ2-7; 8 bases fit TRBD2. The junction had 4 bases not matched to a gene; V was cut back by 0 bases and J by 2 bases. CDR1 is SGDLS and CDR2 is YYNGEE in the germline V gene. CDR3 length: 15 residues. CDR3 residues: CASSVVPGGTYEQYF. CDR3 sequence (DNA): TGTGCCAGCAGCGTAGTTCCGGGGGGGACCTACGAGCAGTACTTC.

The chain joins TRBV5-4 to TRBJ2-4; D not certain. Germline V gene sequence: CDR1 SGHNT, CDR2 YYREEE (reference sequence). CDR3 length equals 13 residues. Trimming shortened V by 1 base and J by 14 bases, and 16 bases separated the two germline ends. This chain's CDR3 is CASSLINQENEYF. The CDR3 region has the DNA TGTGCCAGCAGCTTGATTAACCAGGAGAACGAGTACTTC.

This clone was seen a few times. V and J are TRBV6-1 and TRBJ1-1; TRBD1 aligns across 9 bases. Germline CDR1 is MNHNS and CDR2 is SASEGT. V lost 7 bases, J lost 1 base, and 4 bases stayed unmatched. The CDR3 has 14 amino acids. CDR3: CASIMTGGNTEAFF. For the CDR3, the DNA is TGTGCCAGCATCATGACAGGGGGGAACACTGAAGCTTTCTTT.

The chain carries TRBV10-3 and TRBJ2-1; 7 positions agree with TRBD2. The ends lost 6 bases at V and 3 bases at J; junction bases unmatched: 8. The germline V gene has CDR1 ENHRY and CDR2 SYGVKD. The CDR3 contains 15 residues. The CDR3 loop is CAIRPGGGGYNEQFF. The CDR3 nucleotides are TGTGCCATCAGGCCCGGTGGCGGGGGCTACAATGAGCAGTTCTTC.

The chain is built from TRBV7-9 and TRBJ1-2; 10 nucleotides line up with TRBD1. Germline V CDR1 and CDR2: SEHNR, FQNEAQ (reference sequence). With V trimmed by 2 bases and J by 4 bases, 4 bases remained unmatched. The CDR3 runs 15 residues. The CDR3 protein is CASSLMTGGPYGYTF. CDR3 nucleotides: TGTGCCAGCAGCTTAATGACAGGGGGCCCCTATGGCTACACCTTC.

This sequence joins TRBV4-2 and TRBJ1-6, with D maybe TRBD1 (5 bases). V shed 1 base and J shed 8 bases, with 9 bases lying between them. CDR3 length: 14 residues. The germline V gene has CDR1 LGHNA and CDR2 YNFKEQ. The CDR3 here is CASSQVPGYSPLHF. CDR3 DNA: TGTGCCAGCAGCCAAGTCCCAGGGTATTCACCCCTCCACTTT.

This chain joins TRBV19 and TRBJ2-1; 11 bases match TRBD2. Germline CDR1 LNHDA, CDR2 SQIVND (reference sequence). Trimming at V came to 10 bases and at J to 2 bases, leaving 10 bases not matched to a gene. The CDR3 contains 16 residues. The CDR3 reads CATTIAGGPAYNEQFF. The CDR3 nucleotides are TGTGCCACCACGATAGCGGGGGGGCCCGCCTACAATGAGCAGTTCTTC.

The CDR3 DNA follows: TGTGCCAGCAGTGGAGAAAACATTCAGTACTTC. It yields the protein CASSGENIQYF. V usage is TRBV2 and J usage is TRBJ2-4; D ambiguous. The germline V gene has CDR1 SNHLY and CDR2 FYNNEI. This CDR3 is 11 amino acids long. V lost 4 bases and J lost 5, with 3 bases in between.

This chain links TRBV29-1 with TRBJ1-2; TRBD1 matches at 7 bases. The germline CDR1 and CDR2 sequences are SQVTM and ANQGSEA. V was clipped by 5 bases and J by 2 bases; unmatched bases: 5. CDR3 size: 13 residues. CDR3 amino acids: CSVYGTENYGYTF. In DNA form, the CDR3 reads TGCAGCGTTTATGGGACAGAAAACTATGGCTACACCTTC.

In its sample, this clone was seen once. The V and J genes are TRBV6-5 and TRBJ1-4; 10 nucleotides line up with TRBD1. The ends lost 5 bases at V and 4 bases at J; junction bases unmatched: 1. CDR1 and CDR2 (germline): MNHEY, SVGAGI. This CDR3 spans 14 amino acids. CDR3 residues: CASSRTGGNEKLFF. The CDR3 bases are TGTGCCAGCAGTCGGACAGGGGGTAATGAAAAACTGTTTTTT.

The rearrangement links TRBV6-5 to TRBJ1-4; D is uncertain. This CDR3 comprises 14 residues. The V gene's germline CDR1 is MNHEY and CDR2 SVGAGI. V lost 2 bases, J lost 4 bases, and 8 bases lay in between. This chain's CDR3 is CASSYLQLNEKLFF. The CDR3 DNA reads as TGTGCCAGCAGTTACCTACAGCTTAATGAAAAACTGTTTTTT.

The chain is built from TRBV11-3 and TRBJ2-3; D remains ambiguous. V dropped 5 bases and J dropped 6 bases, with 12 bases sitting between them. The germline gives CDR1 SGHNT, CDR2 YENEEA. The CDR3 is 13 residues long. The CDR3 region has the DNA TGTGCCAGCAGCCCCGACGGGTTTGATACGCAGTATTTT. This translates into CASSPDGFDTQYF.

This chain connects TRBV6-1 to TRBJ2-7; D remains unclear. The CDR3 sequence is 11 residues long. Germline loops: CDR1 MNHNS, CDR2 SASEGT. Trimming stripped 3 bases from V and 4 bases from J, with 4 bases between. The CDR3 region has the DNA TGTGCCAGCAGTGAGGGTTACGAGCAGTACTTC. Residues: CASSEGYEQYF.

V is TRBV11-2 and J is TRBJ2-3; a possible D gene is TRBD2 (5 bases). V lost 8 bases and J 5 bases, leaving 20 bases between the germline ends. Germline V gives CDR1 SGHAT, CDR2 FQNNGV. The CDR3 runs to 15 residues. The CDR3 bases are TGTGCCAGCGTGGAAGGTGGAAATGAGGGAGATACGCAGTATTTT. Its translation: CASVEGGNEGDTQYF. Drawing the rest from reference TRBV11-2 and TRBJ2-3, the complete variable domain is EAGVAQSPRYKIIEKRQSVAFWCNPISGHATLYWYQQILGQGPKLLIQFQNNGVVDDSQLPKDRFSAERLKGVDSTLKIQPAKLEDSAVYLCASVEGGNEGDTQYFGPGTRLTVL.